The rows below give T cell receptor beta chains drawn from one sample of a study of technical replicates of blood from several donors. This table comes from immunoSEQ multiplex PCR, and its TCRdb copy is limited to in-frame clones, with some not included. The profile shows about 100,000 clones, roughly 96% of them singletons. The specimen was T cells isolated from PBMCs. The receptors were gathered from a human donor in good health. Each CDR3 is given with its conserved first and last residue. The D gene is left open where the match is weak. Part of the rows lack a size; the others show once, few, many or a class for expanded clones.

length	V	J	D	size	CDR3	DNA
16	TRBV29-1	TRBJ1-1	NA	NA	CSVEGTVTVLNTEAFF	TGCAGCGTTGAAGGTACCGTGACAGTGCTGAACACTGAAGCTTTCTTT
13	TRBV29-1	TRBJ1-4	NA	NA	CSVERGTNEKLFF	TGCAGCGTTGAGCGGGGAACTAATGAAAAACTGTTTTTT
15	TRBV6-6	TRBJ2-7	TRBD1	NA	CASSFYGTGDGEQYF	TGTGCCAGCAGTTTTTACGGGACAGGGGATGGCGAGCAGTACTTC
13	TRBV29-1	TRBJ1-1	NA	few	CSVGGRGNTEAFF	TGCAGCGTTGGGGGCAGGGGAAACACTGAAGCTTTCTTT
15	TRBV7-2	TRBJ2-3	TRBD2	NA	CASSFLAGEVDTQYF	TGTGCCAGCAGCTTCTTAGCGGGAGAGGTAGATACGCAGTATTTT
14	TRBV7-2	TRBJ2-1	NA	NA	CASSFSGANNEQFF	TGTGCCAGCAGCTTTTCTGGGGCCAACAATGAGCAGTTCTTC
14	TRBV27	TRBJ1-6	TRBD1	NA	CASKWTGTNSPLHF	TGTGCCAGCAAGTGGACAGGGACGAATTCACCCCTCCACTTT
16	TRBV10-3	TRBJ2-2	TRBD2	NA	CAISASGSLDTGELFF	TGTGCCATCAGCGCTAGCGGGAGCCTCGACACCGGGGAGCTGTTTTTT
20	TRBV4-3	TRBJ1-2	TRBD1	NA	CASSQIPFGTGGHGGYGYTF	TGCGCCAGCAGCCAAATCCCCTTCGGGACAGGTGGTCATGGTGGCTATGGCTACACCTTC
13	TRBV5-8	TRBJ1-5	NA	NA	CASSRESGQPQHF	TGTGCCAGCAGCCGAGAGAGCGGTCAGCCCCAGCATTTT
13	TRBV5-1	TRBJ2-4	TRBD2	NA	CASTGAGGNIQYF	TGCGCCAGCACCGGAGCGGGAGGAAACATTCAGTACTTC
14	TRBV7-3	TRBJ2-3	TRBD2	NA	CASGPAGGADTQYF	TGTGCCAGCGGTCCAGCGGGAGGGGCAGATACGCAGTATTTT
12	TRBV5-8	TRBJ1-2	NA	NA	CASSSVNYGYTF	TGTGCCAGCAGCTCAGTGAACTATGGCTACACCTTC
14	TRBV10-2	TRBJ2-2	TRBD2	NA	CASTGTSGTGELFF	TGCGCCAGCACTGGGACTAGCGGGACCGGGGAGCTGTTTTTT
14	TRBV5-1	TRBJ2-1	TRBD1	once	CASSLDRVYGEQFF	TGCGCCAGCAGCCTAGACAGGGTTTACGGTGAGCAGTTCTTC
14	TRBV6-1	TRBJ2-1	TRBD2	NA	CASSGLAGGNEQFF	TGTGCCAGCAGTGGACTAGCGGGAGGAAATGAGCAGTTCTTC
16	TRBV7-2	TRBJ2-5	TRBD2	NA	CASSLGAGGVSETQYF	TGTGCCAGCAGCTTAGGAGCGGGGGGGGTTTCAGAGACCCAGTACTTC
13	TRBV6-1	TRBJ2-7	NA	once	CASVQGRHYEQYF	TGTGCCAGCGTACAGGGGAGGCACTACGAGCAGTACTTC
15	TRBV27	TRBJ1-5	NA	NA	CASSSWGVSNQPQHF	TGTGCCAGCAGTTCATGGGGAGTCAGCAATCAGCCCCAGCATTTT
17	TRBV7-9	TRBJ2-1	TRBD2	once	CASSFLAGQPKEDEQFF	TGTGCCAGCAGCTTCCTAGCGGGCCAACCGAAGGAGGATGAGCAGTTCTTC
15	TRBV27	TRBJ1-1	NA	NA	CASSYNSGFGTEAFF	TGTGCCAGCAGTTATAATTCCGGGTTCGGCACTGAAGCTTTCTTT
13	TRBV6-5	TRBJ2-7	NA	once	CASSYSTGYEQYF	TGTGCCAGCAGTTACTCGACCGGGTACGAGCAGTACTTC
15	TRBV11-2	TRBJ2-7	NA	NA	CASSLVRTADYEQYF	TGTGCCAGCAGCTTAGTAAGGACAGCTGACTACGAGCAGTACTTC
18	TRBV21-1	TRBJ1-5	NA	NA	CASSHLKTRDSGNQPQHF	TGTGCCAGCAGCCACTTAAAAACCAGGGACTCGGGCAATCAGCCCCAGCATTTT
13	TRBV6-6	TRBJ1-1	TRBD1	NA	CASEVQGYTEAFF	TGTGCCAGCGAGGTACAGGGGTACACTGAAGCTTTCTTT
15	TRBV5-4	TRBJ2-5	TRBD2	NA	CASSLKLAGGETQYF	TGTGCCAGCAGCTTGAAACTAGCGGGAGGGGAGACCCAGTACTTC
17	TRBV27	TRBJ2-7	TRBD2	NA	CASSFMSGRADVDEQYF	TGTGCCAGCAGTTTTATGAGCGGGAGGGCCGATGTAGACGAGCAGTACTTC